These 6 T cell receptor beta chains were sequenced from one sample in a study of ipilimumab plus nivolumab after autologous stem cell transplantation. Libraries were prepared by immunoSEQ multiplex PCR; TCRdb keeps only in-frame clonotypes and omits some of them. The sample contains 43,000 or so clones, 70% to 90% of which appear only once. This material consisted of PBMCs, taken in a trial of ipilimumab plus nivolumab as post-transplant consolidation. The receptors were sampled from a male donor with multiple myeloma.

The chain joins TRBV18 to TRBJ2-3; 7 bases are shared with TRBD1. CDR3 length: 15 residues. The trim removed 4 bases at V and 0 bases at J, leaving 4 bases unmatched. Per germline, CDR1 KGHSH and CDR2 LQKENI. Here the CDR3 reads CASSRNRGSTDTQYF. The CDR3 nucleotides are TGTGCCAGCTCACGAAACAGGGGAAGCACAGATACGCAGTATTTT.

V and J are TRBV5-1 and TRBJ1-2; TRBD1 matches at 9 bases. Germline lookup yields CDR1 SGHRS and CDR2 YFSETQ. J was trimmed by 4 bases and V by 4 bases; bases with no gene match: 11. The CDR3 loop spans 16 amino acids. In nucleotides, the CDR3 is TGCGCCAGCAGCCGGCCGGGACAGGGTTTGAGCTATGGCTACACCTTC. This translates into CASSRPGQGLSYGYTF.

The chain uses TRBV19 and TRBJ1-2; no firm D call. The V gene lost 8 bases and the J gene lost 5 bases, with 9 bases spanning the gap. Germline loops: CDR1 LNHDA, CDR2 SQIVND (reference sequence). This CDR3 has 11 amino acids. The CDR3 DNA reads as TGTGCCAGTTCCACTGATTATGGCTACACCTTC. It translates to CASSTDYGYTF.

This clone was counted once. The chain links TRBV10-3 to TRBJ1-5; D is unclear. CDR3 length: 14 amino acids. With 3 bases removed from V and 5 bases from J, the gap between germline ends came to 11 bases. Per the germline V gene, CDR1 is ENHRY and CDR2 is SYGVKD. Here the CDR3 reads CAISESQPHQPQHF. CDR3 nucleotide sequence: TGTGCCATCAGTGAATCCCAACCCCATCAGCCCCAGCATTTT.

The chain recombines TRBV5-1 with TRBJ1-1; TRBD1 matches 9 bases. The CDR3 is made up of 14 amino acids. Germline values: CDR1 SGHRS, CDR2 YFSETQ. After removal of 4 bases from V and 5 bases from J, the junction contained 6 bases not matched to a gene. CDR3 residues: CASSRGQGDTEAFF. The CDR3, as DNA: TGCGCCAGCAGCCGGGGACAGGGTGATACTGAAGCTTTCTTT.

This clone occurred once. The chain uses TRBV28 and TRBJ1-5, with D possibly TRBD1 on 6 matching bases. Germline V lookup: CDR1 MDHEN, CDR2 SYDVKM. V lost 3 bases, J lost 0 bases, and 9 bases lay in between. The CDR3 consists of 15 residues. As DNA, the CDR3 is TGTGCCAGCAGTTTGGACAGATCTAGCAATCAGCCCCAGCATTTT. This gives the protein CASSLDRSSNQPQHF.